This section outlines one T cell receptor beta chain sequence together with its context. The antigen is not known. This entry is derived from a study of T cell repertoires and HLA-DP antigens. Study-wide context: Alloantigens: one with one groove difference and one with about ten differences versus self.

CD4+ T cells were isolated untouched, 95% to 98% pure. The germline V and J ends were trimmed by 2 bases and 7 bases, with 20 bases remaining between them. The germline gives CDR1 MNHNS, CDR2 SASEGT. The CDR3 has 16 residues. Data came from immunoSEQ multiplex PCR; TCRdb stores just in-frame clones and leaves some out. Altogether fewer than 95,000 clones are present, roughly 86% being singletons, with the ten largest covering roughly 1.5%. The J gene is TRBJ1-2, the V gene TRBV6-1; no clear D gene. The sequencing input was CD4+ T cells from PBMCs. This clonotype was obtained from a man aged 50 to 60 in good health and CMV-seronegative. For the CDR3, the DNA is TGTGCCAGCAGTGAAAATTTGTCGAGCGGGCTGGGTGGCTACACCTTC. Protein product: CASSENLSSGLGGYTF.